The 26 T cell receptor beta chains below all came from one sample that was sequenced in a study of PD-1 blockade in mismatch repair-deficient tumors. The protocol was immunoSEQ multiplex PCR, while the TCRdb copy is restricted to in-frame clones and leaves out a portion. The sample includes tens of thousands of clones, 81% of them seen just once. Sequencing used peripheral blood, obtained 12 weeks after starting pembrolizumab. The receptors derive from an adult with mismatch repair-deficient cancer.

This clone came up a few times. The chain is built from TRBV30 and TRBJ2-1; 11 nucleotides match TRBD2. J gave up 9 bases and V 2 bases, and 9 bases lay outside the gene matches. Looked up from germline, CDR1 is GTSNPN and CDR2 is SVGIG (reference sequence). This CDR3 has 15 residues. The CDR3 nucleotides are TGTGCCTGGAGTTTCGATAGCGGGAGGGCCTCTGAGCAGTTCTTC. This encodes CAWSFDSGRASEQFF. The entire variable domain, with the rest obtained from reference TRBV30 and TRBJ2-1, is as follows: SQTIHQWPATLVQPVGSPLSLECTVEGTSNPNLYWYRQAAGRGLQLLFYSVGIGQISSEVPQNLSASRPQDRQFILSSKKLLLSDSGFYLCAWSFDSGRASEQFFGPGTRLTVL.

In DNA form, the CDR3 reads TGCGCCAGCAGCCCGACAGGGGTGAGAGTTGCAACTAATGAAAAACTGTTTTTT. As protein: CASSPTGVRVATNEKLFF. The chain carries TRBV5-1 and TRBJ1-4; 8 nucleotides align to TRBD1. The CDR3 is 18 amino acids. With 4 bases clipped from V and 0 bases from J, the junction kept 11 bases outside the gene matches. The germline V gene has CDR1 SGHRS and CDR2 YFSETQ.

The genes are TRBV19 and TRBJ1-2; D gene unclear. The CDR3 runs 13 residues. Trimming pared 5 bases from V and 5 bases from J, leaving 12 bases between. Germline V gene data show CDR1 as LNHDA and CDR2 as SQIVND (reference sequence). In DNA form, the CDR3 reads TGTGCCAGTAGTGTAGGTTACAGTTATGGCTACACCTTC. This codes for CASSVGYSYGYTF.

The chain couples TRBV18 to TRBJ2-2; perhaps TRBD1 as D (6 bases). Deletions cut 0 bases from V and 7 bases from J, with 15 bases between. Germline CDR1 reads KGHSH; CDR2 reads LQKENI. CDR3 length: 16 amino acids. The CDR3 sequence is CASSPPNVQGNGELFF. In DNA, the CDR3 is TGTGCCAGCTCACCACCGAATGTCCAGGGGAACGGGGAGCTGTTTTTT.

This clone was detected once. The chain has TRBV6-5 and TRBJ1-5; D is undetermined. The CDR3 is made up of 14 amino acids. Trimming cost V 6 bases and J 3 bases, with 12 bases left between them. From germline, CDR1 is MNHEY and CDR2 SVGAGI. The chain's CDR3 is CASRPDGPNQPQHF. In nucleotides, the CDR3 is TGTGCCAGCAGACCTGACGGCCCCAATCAGCCCCAGCATTTT.

The chain joins TRBV5-8 to TRBJ2-1, with D perhaps matching TRBD2 (6 bases). The germline CDR1 and CDR2 sequences are SGHTS and YDEGEE. Trimming removed 1 base at V and 5 bases at J, with 13 bases between. The CDR3 runs 15 residues. The CDR3 DNA reads TGTGCCAGCAGCTTGTGGAGGGCGAGGGACAATGAGCAGTTCTTC. This codes for CASSLWRARDNEQFF.

V gene TRBV7-3 combines with J gene TRBJ2-3; 11 bases fit TRBD2. Germline V lookup: CDR1 SGHTA, CDR2 FQGTGA. The V and J ends lost 2 bases and 4 bases, in that order; junction bases with no gene match: 2. The CDR3 contains 15 residues. The CDR3 DNA is TGTGCCAGCAGCTTAGCACTAGCGGGAGCAGATACGCAGTATTTT. Its protein is CASSLALAGADTQYF.

This chain uses TRBV29-1 with TRBJ2-1, with D perhaps TRBD2 (6 bases). This CDR3 region has 12 residues. The germline gives CDR1 SQVTM, CDR2 ANQGSEA. The V end was cut by 4 bases, the J end by 12 bases, with 16 bases between. The CDR3 DNA reads as TGCAGCGTTGGGCGGGGCCTTATTGGGCAGTTCTTC. It translates to CSVGRGLIGQFF.

This clone appeared once. This rearrangement joins TRBV30 to TRBJ1-2, with a possible D match to TRBD1 (5 bases). In germline, CDR1 is GTSNPN, CDR2 SVGIG (reference sequence). The CDR3 has 12 residues. V was clipped by 5 bases and J by 5 bases, with 12 bases between them. The CDR3 region has the DNA TGTGCCTGGGGTCGCGGGGCTTATGGCTACACCTTC. This codes for CAWGRGAYGYTF. The full variable domain, completed using reference TRBV30 and TRBJ1-2, is SQTIHQWPATLVQPVGSPLSLECTVEGTSNPNLYWYRQAAGRGLQLLFYSVGIGQISSEVPQNLSASRPQDRQFILSSKKLLLSDSGFYLCAWGRGAYGYTFGSGTRLTVV.

The chain links TRBV5-6 to TRBJ2-2; 12 bases match TRBD2. CDR1 is SGHDT and CDR2 is YYEEEE in the germline V gene. The CDR3 sequence is 16 residues long. V lost 4 bases to trimming and J lost 5 bases; unmatched junction nucleotides: 6. CDR3 sequence (DNA): TGTGCCAGCAGCAATGGACTAGCGGGAAAAACCGGGGAGCTGTTTTTT. It yields the protein CASSNGLAGKTGELFF.

The chain uses TRBV30 and TRBJ2-3, with 8 bases matching TRBD2. Germline V CDR1 and CDR2: GTSNPN, SVGIG (reference sequence). The CDR3 consists of 19 residues. V was clipped by 0 bases and J by 0 bases; unmatched bases: 14. As DNA, the CDR3 is TGTGCCTGGAGTGTACGGAGTAGCGGGGCCCCTCAAAGCACAGATACGCAGTATTTT. Its protein product is CAWSVRSSGAPQSTDTQYF.

This clone has a handful of counts. The V call is TRBV28, the J call TRBJ1-5; no definite D call. The CDR3 contains 11 residues. The ends were cut back, 4 bases at V and 6 bases at J, with 4 bases in the middle. CDR1 and CDR2 from the germline V gene are MDHEN and SYDVKM. CDR3 bases: TGTGCCAGCAGTTACACTCAGCCCCAGCATTTT. Protein sequence: CASSYTQPQHF.

In nucleotides, the CDR3 is TGCGCCAGCAGCTTGGGGGAGGGGGCTGGAGGTGAGCAGTTCTTC. Its protein is CASSLGEGAGGEQFF. The chain has TRBV5-1 and TRBJ2-1; either TRBD1 or TRBD2 may supply D (7 bases each). CDR1 and CDR2 from the germline V gene are SGHRS and YFSETQ. The CDR3 covers 15 residues. Between the trimmed V and J ends, which lost 0 bases and 9 bases, there was a span of 16 bases.

This clone came up a few times. The chain recombines TRBV27 with TRBJ1-2; D is uncertain. CDR1 and CDR2 (germline): MNHEY, SMNVEV (reference sequence). The CDR3 runs to 13 residues. V lost 3 bases to trimming and J lost 5 bases, with 10 bases between them. The CDR3 region is CASSFAGRYGYTF. The CDR3 DNA reads as TGTGCCAGCAGTTTTGCCGGGAGGTATGGCTACACCTTC.

The rearrangement links TRBV27 to TRBJ2-5; 8 positions match TRBD1. The germline CDR1 and CDR2 sequences are MNHEY and SMNVEV (reference sequence). The CDR3 covers 17 residues. With 2 bases clipped from V and 7 bases from J, the junction kept 15 bases outside the gene matches. The DNA for the CDR3 is TGTGCCAGCAGTTTAGACGGAGGGACAGGCCTAAAATTGACCCAGTACTTC. Protein product: CASSLDGGTGLKLTQYF.

Comment on this clone: This probably arose from a read error, given a far larger clone one base away. This chain connects TRBV11-1 to TRBJ2-7; D unresolved. The V end was cut by 4 bases, the J end by 3 bases, with 7 bases between. The CDR3 length is 12 residues. The germline V gene encodes CDR1 SGHAT and CDR2 FQDESV (reference sequence). The CDR3 sequence: CASSSNYYEQYF. CDR3 nucleotides: TGTGCCAGCAGCTCCAACTACTACGAGCAGTACTTC.

The chain uses TRBV6-6 and TRBJ1-1; weak D call: TRBD1 (5 bases). Trimming stripped 0 bases from V and 0 bases from J, with 8 bases between. Germline CDR1 is MNHNY and CDR2 is SVGAGI (reference sequence). This CDR3 has 15 residues. CDR3 region: CASSYSTEMNTEAFF. The CDR3 coding sequence is TGTGCCAGCAGTTACTCGACAGAGATGAACACTGAAGCTTTCTTT.

This clone occurred a few times. The CDR3 sequence: CASSSLQGKYTTGELFF. Here the CDR3 DNA reads TGTGCCAGCAGCTCCCTTCAGGGGAAATATACTACCGGGGAGCTGTTTTTT. The V call is TRBV11-1, the J call TRBJ2-2; D may be TRBD1 (6 bases). Germline loops: CDR1 SGHAT, CDR2 FQDESV (reference sequence). The CDR3 length is 17 residues. V lost 4 bases to trimming and J lost 5 bases, with 20 bases between them.

This clone appeared once. The J gene is TRBJ2-1, the V gene TRBV5-6, with 7 bases fitting TRBD2. This CDR3 spans 15 amino acids. Germline V gene sequence: CDR1 SGHDT, CDR2 YYEEEE. The trim removed 1 base at V and 7 bases at J, leaving 8 bases unmatched. The CDR3 is CASSLRAGYGNEQFF. In DNA, the CDR3 is TGTGCCAGCAGCTTGCGAGCGGGATATGGTAATGAGCAGTTCTTC.

This clone was detected once. The V gene is TRBV6-5, the J gene TRBJ2-1, with D unclear. V lost 0 bases and J 6 bases, leaving 0 bases between the germline ends. Germline V lookup: CDR1 MNHEY, CDR2 SVGAGI. The CDR3 extends over 11 amino acids. The CDR3 coding sequence is TGTGCCAGCAGTTACTCCAATGAGCAGTTCTTC. Protein sequence: CASSYSNEQFF.

CDR3 nucleotide sequence: TGTGCCAGTAGTATCTTACTAGCGGGACTGAATGAGCAGTTCTTC. The encoded protein is CASSILLAGLNEQFF. J is TRBJ2-1 and V is TRBV19, with TRBD2 matching 10 bases. Germline CDR1 is LNHDA and CDR2 is SQIVND (reference sequence). This CDR3 region has 15 residues. V lost 3 bases, J lost 7 bases, and 6 bases stayed unmatched.

The gene calls are TRBV11-2 and TRBJ2-1; 7 nucleotides line up with TRBD2. CDR3 length: 18 residues. V gave up 4 bases and J gave up 1 base; unmatched junction bases: 13. Germline V gene data show CDR1 as SGHAT and CDR2 as FQNNGV. The CDR3 region has the DNA TGTGCCAGCAGCTCCCCGGGACCGGGGGGTGTATCCTACAATGAGCAGTTCTTC. Its translation: CASSSPGPGGVSYNEQFF.

J is TRBJ1-1 and V is TRBV11-2; unclear D gene. The germline V and J ends were trimmed by 1 base and 4 bases, with 16 bases remaining between them. Germline V gene data show CDR1 as SGHAT and CDR2 as FQNNGV. This CDR3 comprises 16 residues. Here the CDR3 reads CASSLVSRPRATEAFF. As DNA, the CDR3 is TGTGCCAGCAGCTTAGTATCTCGGCCGAGGGCCACTGAAGCTTTCTTT.

The genes are TRBV15 and TRBJ2-6; no clear D. Germline values: CDR1 LNHNV, CDR2 YYDKDF (reference sequence). This CDR3 spans 15 amino acids. Trimming took off 0 bases at V and 1 base at J, with 4 bases between the two ends. Written as DNA, the CDR3 is TGTGCCACCAGCAGAGATAGGTCTGGGGCCAACGTCCTGACTTTC. Encoded protein: CATSRDRSGANVLTF.

For the CDR3, the DNA is TGTGCCAGCAGCCAAGCCAGTCCCGGGACTGGCGGCTTTACTGCCTACGAGCAGTACTTC. This translates into CASSQASPGTGGFTAYEQYF. The chain couples TRBV14 to TRBJ2-7; D might be TRBD2 (6 bases). From germline, CDR1 is SGHDN and CDR2 FVKESK. CDR3 size: 20 residues. Trimming removed 1 base from V and 2 bases from J, with 27 bases in between.

The chain links TRBV6-6 to TRBJ2-7; 12 nucleotides agree with TRBD2. CDR1 and CDR2 from the germline V gene are MNHNY and SVGAGI (reference sequence). This CDR3 contains 15 residues. With 5 bases clipped from V and 0 bases from J, the junction kept 2 bases outside the gene matches. CDR3 in amino acids: CASSTTSGSSYEQYF. The CDR3 nucleotides read TGTGCCAGCAGTACGACTAGCGGGAGCTCCTACGAGCAGTACTTC.